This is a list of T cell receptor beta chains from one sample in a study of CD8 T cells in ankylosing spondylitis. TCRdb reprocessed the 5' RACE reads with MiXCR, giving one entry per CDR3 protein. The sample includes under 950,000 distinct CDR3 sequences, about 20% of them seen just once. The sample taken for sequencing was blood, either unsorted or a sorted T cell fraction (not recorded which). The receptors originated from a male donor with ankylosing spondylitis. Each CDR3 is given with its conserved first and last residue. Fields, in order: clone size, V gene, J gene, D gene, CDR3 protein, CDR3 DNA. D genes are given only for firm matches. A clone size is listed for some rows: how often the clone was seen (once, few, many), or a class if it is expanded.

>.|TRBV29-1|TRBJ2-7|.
CSVVGDPSGEQYF
TGCAGCGTTGTGGGGGACCCTTCAGGCGAGCAGTACTTC
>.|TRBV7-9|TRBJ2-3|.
CASTPQGLDTQYF
TGTGCCAGCACCCCCCAGGGGCTAGATACGCAGTATTTT
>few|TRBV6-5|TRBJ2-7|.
CASSYSALGTEQYF
TGTGCCAGCAGTTACTCAGCTTTAGGGACGGAGCAGTACTTC
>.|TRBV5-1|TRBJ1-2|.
CASSLEAGTYGYTF
TGCGCCAGCAGCTTGGAGGCAGGGACATATGGCTACACCTTC
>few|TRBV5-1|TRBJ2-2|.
CASSWEFRGLGELFF
TGCGCCAGCAGCTGGGAATTCCGGGGGCTCGGGGAGCTGTTTTTT
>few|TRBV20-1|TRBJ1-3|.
CSARDVPGPKRNTIYF
TGCAGTGCTAGAGACGTTCCGGGACCCAAGAGAAACACCATATATTTT
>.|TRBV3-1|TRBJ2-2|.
CASSQGGVGTGELFF
TGTGCCAGCAGCCAAGGTGGGGTAGGCACCGGGGAGCTGTTTTTT
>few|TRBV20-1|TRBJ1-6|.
CSARITGGANSPLHF
TGCAGTGCTCGTATCACCGGAGGTGCTAATTCACCCCTCCACTTT
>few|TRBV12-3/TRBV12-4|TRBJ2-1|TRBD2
CAILGTSGSNEQFF
TGTGCCATCCTAGGGACTAGCGGGAGTAATGAGCAGTTCTTC
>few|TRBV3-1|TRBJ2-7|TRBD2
CASSTPSGRPYEQYF
TGTGCCAGCAGCACCCCTAGCGGGAGGCCCTACGAGCAGTACTTC
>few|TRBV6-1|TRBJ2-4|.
CASSTGTTKAKNIQYF
TGTGCCAGCAGTACCGGGACCACGAAAGCCAAAAACATTCAGTACTTC
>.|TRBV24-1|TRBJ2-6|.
CATGDPGANVLTF
TGTGCCACCGGGGACCCTGGGGCCAACGTCCTGACTTTC
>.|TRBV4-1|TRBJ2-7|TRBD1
CASSQESGQAPYEQYF
TGCGCCAGCAGCCAAGAATCGGGACAGGCACCCTACGAGCAGTACTTC
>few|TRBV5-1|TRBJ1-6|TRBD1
CASTPTGEDSPLHF
TGCGCCAGCACCCCAACAGGGGAGGATTCACCCCTCCACTTT
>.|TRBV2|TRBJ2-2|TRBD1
CASRAGQADFTGELFF
TGTGCCAGCAGGGCGGGACAGGCCGACTTCACCGGGGAGCTGTTTTTT
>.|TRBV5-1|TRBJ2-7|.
CASSLVLGSESYEQYF
TGCGCCAGCAGCTTGGTTTTGGGGAGTGAGTCCTACGAGCAGTACTTC
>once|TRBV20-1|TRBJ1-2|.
CSARKRGTDYGYTF
TGCAGTGCTAGAAAGCGGGGGACCGACTATGGCTACACCTTC
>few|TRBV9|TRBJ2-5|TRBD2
CASSPGGLREETQYF
TGTGCCAGCAGCCCCGGGGGGTTGAGGGAGGAGACCCAGTACTTC
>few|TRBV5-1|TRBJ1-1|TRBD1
CASSFGQGQGEAFF
TGCGCCAGCAGCTTTGGACAGGGGCAGGGTGAAGCTTTCTTT
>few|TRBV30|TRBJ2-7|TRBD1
CACGTGTGGNEQYF
TGTGCCTGCGGAACCGGGACAGGGGGCAACGAGCAGTACTTC
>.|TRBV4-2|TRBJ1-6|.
CASSQPDAGTYNSPLHF
TGTGCCAGCAGCCAACCGGATGCGGGGACTTATAATTCACCCCTCCACTTT
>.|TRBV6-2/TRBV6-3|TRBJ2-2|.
CASSYGAYRGGELFF
TGTGCCAGCAGTTATGGGGCTTACCGGGGCGGGGAGCTGTTTTTT
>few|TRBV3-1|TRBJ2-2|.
CASSQRGDGELFF
TGTGCCAGCAGCCAAAGGGGGGACGGGGAGCTGTTTTTT
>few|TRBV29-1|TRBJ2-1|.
CSVVGWSSPNEQFF
TGCAGCGTCGTCGGTTGGTCTTCTCCCAATGAGCAGTTCTTC
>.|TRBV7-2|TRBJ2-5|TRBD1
CASSLEDRARETQYF
TGTGCCAGCAGCTTAGAGGACAGGGCCCGGGAGACCCAGTACTTC
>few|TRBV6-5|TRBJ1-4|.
CASSYGGEKLFF
TGTGCCAGCAGTTACGGTGGCGAAAAACTGTTTTTT
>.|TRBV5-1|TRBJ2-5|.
CASGAQGSQETQYF
TGCGCCAGCGGCGCTCAGGGATCCCAAGAGACCCAGTACTTC
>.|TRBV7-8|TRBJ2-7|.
CASSLVAVNEARVQYF
TGTGCCAGCAGCTTAGTGGCGGTAAACGAGGCGCGGGTGCAGTACTTC
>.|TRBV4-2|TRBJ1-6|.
CASSQGGGFAPLHF
TGTGCCAGCAGCCAAGGGGGGGGTTTTGCACCCCTCCACTTT
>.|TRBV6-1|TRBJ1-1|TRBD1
CASSDFDNGQVNTEAFF
TGTGCCAGTTCGGACTTCGATAACGGACAGGTGAACACTGAAGCTTTCTTT
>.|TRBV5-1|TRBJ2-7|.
CASSWTDSNYEQYF
TGCGCCAGCAGCTGGACGGACAGCAACTACGAGCAGTACTTC
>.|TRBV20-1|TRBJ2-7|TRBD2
CSARGLAQSSYEQYF
TGCAGTGCTAGGGGACTAGCCCAAAGCTCCTACGAGCAGTACTTC
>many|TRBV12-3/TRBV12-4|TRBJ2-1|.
CASSFSVNEQFF
TGTGCCAGCAGTTTTTCAGTCAATGAGCAGTTCTTC
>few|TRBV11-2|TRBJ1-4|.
CASSPETRGTNEKLFF
TGTGCCAGCAGCCCCGAGACACGGGGCACTAATGAAAAACTGTTTTTT
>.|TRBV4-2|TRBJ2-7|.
CASSQGQPGAYEQYF
TGTGCCAGCAGCCAAGGCCAGCCAGGAGCCTACGAGCAGTACTTC
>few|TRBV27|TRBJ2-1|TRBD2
CASSPRLAGNSYNEQFF
TGTGCCAGCAGTCCGAGACTAGCGGGCAACTCCTACAATGAGCAGTTCTTC
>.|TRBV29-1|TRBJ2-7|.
CSVAGLPGTYEQYF
TGCAGCGTTGCGGGACTTCCCGGCACCTACGAGCAGTACTTC
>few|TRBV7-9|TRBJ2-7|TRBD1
CASSLSRQGPRADEQYF
TGTGCCAGCAGCTTATCGAGACAGGGCCCAAGGGCCGACGAGCAGTACTTC
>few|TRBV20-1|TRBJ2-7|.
CSVDREGYEQYF
TGCAGTGTAGACAGGGAGGGCTACGAGCAGTACTTC
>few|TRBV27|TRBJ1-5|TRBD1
CASSLSTGSNQPQHF
TGTGCCAGCAGTTTATCGACAGGGTCCAATCAGCCCCAGCATTTT
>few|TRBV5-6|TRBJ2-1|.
CASSLELEGDMNEQFF
TGTGCCAGCAGCTTGGAGCTTGAGGGGGACATGAATGAGCAGTTCTTC
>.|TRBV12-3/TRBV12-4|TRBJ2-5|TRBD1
CASSPTTGGVPNRETQYF
TGTGCCAGCAGTCCAACGACAGGGGGCGTACCCAACAGGGAGACCCAGTACTTC